The next 28 T cell receptor beta chains were all read from a single sample in a study of T cell repertoires in cytomegalovirus infection (dated by TCRdb to between 2019 and 2020). The run used an Illumina HiSeq 1500. TCRdb ran its own pipeline on the public reads, namely fastp trimming at Q25 and MiXCR clone calling, and kept in-frame beta chains. Rows merge per CDR3 protein into single entries with the most common DNA and genes. The sample contains tens of thousands of distinct CDR3 sequences, 33% of them found a single time. Together, the top ten hold nearly 70% of the sample. Their antigen targets remain unknown. Sequenced material: PBMCs, sequenced either directly or after in vitro stimulation (not recorded which). The receptors were gathered from a human donor in good health (CMV status not recorded). Some clones in this sample may be carry-over from other donors' samples.

The table lists this clonotype with a few counts. V is TRBV4-1 and J is TRBJ1-1; D is unclear. Trimming cost V 1 base and J 8 bases, with 11 bases left between them. This CDR3 region has 13 residues. CDR1 and CDR2 from the germline V gene are MGHRA and YSYEKL. The CDR3: CASSQATPWEAFF. As DNA, the CDR3 is TGCGCCAGCAGCCAAGCCACGCCGTGGGAAGCTTTCTTT.

The V call is TRBV12-3 or TRBV12-4, the J call TRBJ1-1; D gene uncertain. The CDR3 sequence is 14 residues long. Trimming left V 10 bases short and J 1 base short, with 16 bases between. CDR3 sequence reads: CANSNVVSNTEAFF. CDR3 DNA sequence: TGTGCCAACTCAAATGTGGTTTCGAACACTGAAGCTTTCTTT.

This clonotype was found a few times. This rearrangement joins TRBV7-6 to TRBJ2-2; 7 nucleotides agree with TRBD2. Looked up from germline, CDR1 is SGHVS and CDR2 is FNYEAQ. The CDR3 has 16 amino acids. The V and J ends lost 10 bases and 6 bases, in that order; junction bases with no gene match: 17. The CDR3 is CATIFSGDPWPGELFF. The CDR3 nucleotides are TGTGCCACCATTTTCAGCGGGGACCCTTGGCCCGGGGAGCTGTTTTTT.

The chain is built from TRBV5-4 and TRBJ2-3; D gene unclear. The CDR3 spans 14 residues. Germline V gene lookup returns CDR1 SGHNT and CDR2 YYREEE (reference sequence). The V end was cut by 0 bases, the J end by 1 base, with 6 bases between. The CDR3 region has the DNA TGTGCCAGCAGCTTGGGCGAGGGCACAGATACGCAGTATTTT. It specifies CASSLGEGTDTQYF.

V usage is TRBV7-2 and J usage is TRBJ1-6; possible D gene TRBD1, 5 bases. The CDR3 has 17 amino acids. The V and J ends lost 4 bases and 0 bases respectively, with 13 bases between them. Per germline, CDR1 SGHTA and CDR2 FQGNSA. The CDR3 reads CASSSDPGSSYNSPLHF. Here the CDR3 DNA reads TGTGCCAGCAGCTCGGATCCAGGGAGCTCCTATAATTCACCCCTCCACTTT.

The J gene is TRBJ2-5, the V gene TRBV19, with D possibly TRBD2 on 7 matching bases. Germline V lookup: CDR1 LNHDA, CDR2 SQIVND (reference sequence). This CDR3 spans 13 amino acids. V was trimmed by 8 bases and J by 7 bases, leaving 17 bases between them. In DNA, the CDR3 is TGTGCCAGTGGGGGGGCTACCCGGGGGACCCAGTACTTC. Residues: CASGGATRGTQYF.

This clonotype was observed a handful of times. The rearrangement uses TRBV7-9 and TRBJ2-1; a possible D gene is TRBD1 (6 bases). There are 16 residues in the CDR3. Trimming took 3 bases from V and 9 from J, leaving 21 bases between them. Germline CDR1 reads SEHNR; CDR2 reads FQNEAQ (reference sequence). CDR3 DNA sequence: TGTGCCAGCAGCTTCCCTTACAGGGCCGGACGTAGTGAGCAGTTCTTC. It specifies CASSFPYRAGRSEQFF.

The genes are TRBV7-8 and TRBJ2-1, with D perhaps matching TRBD1 (5 bases). Trimming shortened V by 5 bases and J by 7 bases, and 24 bases separated the two germline ends. This CDR3 is built from 17 residues. Germline CDR1 reads SGHVS; CDR2 reads FQNEAQ. CDR3 nucleotide sequence: TGTGCCAGCAGCCGGCGCTGGTCAGGGTCCGCTGAGAATGAGCAGTTCTTC. It translates to CASSRRWSGSAENEQFF.

This clonotype was detected ten times or more. The genes are TRBV7-2 and TRBJ1-1, with 8 bases that match TRBD1. V lost 5 bases and J lost 4; bases outside the gene matches: 6. The CDR3 sequence is 14 residues long. Germline CDR1 and CDR2: SGHTA and FQGNSA. CDR3 nucleotides: TGTGCCAGCAGCAGGACAGGGTCGGGCACTGAAGCTTTCTTT. It codes for CASSRTGSGTEAFF.

The J gene is TRBJ2-2, the V gene TRBV7-2; possibly TRBD2 for D (6 bases). V dropped 4 bases and J dropped 7 bases, with 13 bases sitting between them. The CDR3 extends over 14 amino acids. Germline CDR1 is SGHTA and CDR2 is FQGNSA. CDR3 coding DNA: TGTGCCAGCAGCTGGACTCCCGGGGGCGGGGAGCTGTTTTTT. It yields the protein CASSWTPGGGELFF.

The gene calls are TRBV20-1 and TRBJ1-3; TRBD1 matches at 10 bases. Germline assignment: CDR1 DFQATT and CDR2 SNEGSKA (reference sequence). This CDR3 has 14 amino acids. J was trimmed by 4 bases and V by 6 bases; bases with no gene match: 6. The CDR3 sequence is CSAPGTGVGNTIYF. For the CDR3, the DNA is TGCAGTGCCCCTGGGACAGGGGTAGGAAACACCATATATTTT.

This clonotype was observed a few times. The V and J genes are TRBV4-1 and TRBJ1-2; D perhaps matches TRBD1 (5 bases). The CDR3 sequence is 13 residues long. V shed 2 bases and J shed 8 bases, with 12 bases lying between them. Germline V CDR1 and CDR2: MGHRA, YSYEKL. The DNA for the CDR3 is TGCGCCAGCAGCCAAATAGGGGTTGGAGGCTACACCTTC. This translates into CASSQIGVGGYTF.

The gene calls are TRBV20-1 and TRBJ2-3, with unresolved D. Germline CDR1 and CDR2: DFQATT and SNEGSKA (reference sequence). The CDR3 runs to 14 residues. Between the trimmed V and J ends, which lost 2 bases and 3 bases, there was a span of 12 bases. The CDR3 spells CSARSKLSTDTQYF. In DNA, the CDR3 is TGCAGTGCTAGATCCAAGCTGTCGACAGATACGCAGTATTTT.

This clonotype was counted a few times. The J gene is TRBJ1-1, the V gene TRBV12-3 or TRBV12-4; no clear D gene. V shed 1 base and J shed 4 bases, with 7 bases lying between them. This CDR3 has 13 amino acids. The CDR3 DNA follows: TGTGCCAGCAGTTTAGATCCCGGCACTGAAGCTTTCTTT. Amino acid sequence: CASSLDPGTEAFF.

This clonotype occurred many times. The genes are TRBV11-2 and TRBJ1-5; 8 positions match TRBD1. CDR1 and CDR2 from the germline V gene are SGHAT and FQNNGV. The CDR3 totals 16 residues. The junction had 10 bases not matched to a gene; V was cut back by 5 bases and J by 4 bases. The CDR3 region has the DNA TGTGCCAGCAGCGTAACAGGGGGGCTTGTGAATCAGCCCCAGCATTTT. It is translated as CASSVTGGLVNQPQHF.

CDR3: CASSTQGTNTGELFF. CDR3 DNA: TGTGCCAGCAGCACACAGGGAACGAACACCGGGGAGCTGTTTTTT. The chain recombines TRBV11-2 with TRBJ2-2; TRBD1 might be the D (6 bases). Trimming stripped 5 bases from V and 0 bases from J, with 10 bases between. Germline lookup yields CDR1 SGHAT and CDR2 FQNNGV. The CDR3 has 15 amino acids.

CDR3 coding DNA: TGCGCCAGCAGCCAAGAGGTGGGGGTGGTTTGGGCCCAGTACTTC. As protein: CASSQEVGVVWAQYF. The rearrangement links TRBV4-3 to TRBJ2-5; D is tentatively TRBD1 or TRBD2 (5 bases each). The CDR3 totals 15 residues. V lost 0 bases and J 9 bases, leaving 17 bases between the germline ends. CDR1 and CDR2 from the germline V gene are LGHNA and YSLEER.

This clonotype turned up a few times. This sequence joins TRBV2 and TRBJ2-5, with 10 bases that match TRBD2. The CDR3 spans 15 residues. The germline V gene has CDR1 SNHLY and CDR2 FYNNEI. The trim removed 5 bases at V and 5 bases at J, leaving 8 bases unmatched. Here the CDR3 reads CASSNGLAEGETQYF. The CDR3 coding sequence is TGTGCCAGCAGTAATGGACTAGCGGAGGGGGAGACCCAGTACTTC.

This clonotype appeared a single time. The gene calls are TRBV6-5 and TRBJ1-2; no definite D call. The CDR3 is made up of 16 amino acids. V lost 6 bases to trimming and J lost 6 bases, with 23 bases between them. Germline loops: CDR1 MNHEY, CDR2 SVGAGI. The CDR3 region is CASRSQGGRVHHGYTF. The CDR3 nucleotides read TGTGCCAGCAGGAGCCAAGGTGGTAGGGTCCACCATGGCTACACCTTC.

The chain employs TRBV20-1 and TRBJ2-3; 7 bases fit TRBD2. Germline V gene sequence: CDR1 DFQATT, CDR2 SNEGSKA (reference sequence). The CDR3 consists of 14 residues. Trimming took 5 bases from V and 2 from J; bases not matched to a gene: 7. CDR3 sequence reads: CSAHAAGATDTQYF. In nucleotides, the CDR3 is TGCAGTGCTCATGCGGCGGGAGCCACAGATACGCAGTATTTT.

The rearrangement uses TRBV7-2 and TRBJ2-2, with D possibly TRBD2 on 5 matching bases. The CDR3 runs to 15 residues. V gave up 5 bases and J gave up 6 bases, with 16 bases separating them. Germline CDR1 reads SGHTA; CDR2 reads FQGNSA. The CDR3 sequence is CASSEQTFGAGELFF. The CDR3 nucleotides are TGTGCCAGCAGCGAACAGACATTCGGGGCCGGGGAGCTGTTTTTT.

This clonotype was seen a handful of times. This rearrangement joins TRBV12-5 to TRBJ2-5; D is possibly TRBD1 or TRBD2 (5 bases each). The CDR3 has 14 residues. Germline values: CDR1 LGHNT, CDR2 FRNRAP. V gave up 7 bases and J gave up 7 bases, with 19 bases separating them. CDR3 residues: CASANILWGMTQYF. CDR3 in DNA: TGTGCTAGTGCCAACATCTTGTGGGGGATGACCCAGTACTTC. Full variable domain (remainder filled in from reference TRBV12-5 and TRBJ2-5): DARVTQTPRHKVTEMGQEVTMRCQPILGHNTVFWYRQTMMQGLELLAYFRNRAPLDDSGMPKDRFSAEMPDATLATLKIQPSEPRDSAVYFCASANILWGMTQYFGPGTRLLVL.

The rearrangement links TRBV5-1 to TRBJ1-4, with D unresolved. The CDR3 is 14 residues long. The germline V and J ends were trimmed by 0 bases and 5 bases, with 8 bases remaining between them. Germline V gene data show CDR1 as SGHRS and CDR2 as YFSETQ. CDR3 bases: TGCGCCAGCAGCTTGGACGACAAGAATGAAAAACTGTTTTTT. Its translation: CASSLDDKNEKLFF.

This chain joins TRBV2 and TRBJ2-7; the D gene is possibly TRBD1 (5 bases). The CDR3 spans 12 residues. V lost 10 bases and J 2 bases, leaving 12 bases between the germline ends. Germline values: CDR1 SNHLY, CDR2 FYNNEI. CDR3: CAIMNRPYEQYF. The CDR3 region has the DNA TGTGCCATCATGAACAGGCCCTACGAGCAGTACTTC. Together with reference TRBV2 and TRBJ2-7, the CDR3 gives the full variable domain: EPEVTQTPSHQVTQMGQEVILRCVPISNHLYFYWYRQILGQKVEFLVSFYNNEISEKSEIFDDQFSVERPDGSNFTLKIRSTKLEDSAMYFCAIMNRPYEQYFGPGTRLTVT.

This clonotype appeared many times. The V gene is TRBV7-2, the J gene TRBJ2-1; 11 bases agree with TRBD2. From germline, CDR1 is SGHTA and CDR2 FQGNSA. The CDR3 loop spans 15 amino acids. The junction had 4 bases not matched to a gene; V was cut back by 5 bases and J by 4 bases. The CDR3 here is CASSKLAGVYNEQFF. In DNA form, the CDR3 reads TGTGCCAGCAGCAAACTAGCGGGGGTTTACAATGAGCAGTTCTTC.

A word on this clonotype: This may arise from a read error, as a much more abundant clone is one base away. The chain couples TRBV7-2 to TRBJ1-1; D is undetermined. Germline loops: CDR1 SGHTA, CDR2 FQGNSA. This CDR3 has 13 amino acids. Trimming took 5 bases from V and 2 from J, leaving 9 bases between them. CDR3 in DNA: TGTGCCAGCAGCGTAGGCCGAAACACTGAAGCTTTCTTT. Translated: CASSVGRNTEAFF.

The chain couples TRBV6-4 to TRBJ2-1; D is ambiguous. Trimming shortened V by 6 bases and J by 1 base, and 19 bases separated the two germline ends. The CDR3 spans 17 residues. Germline assignment: CDR1 MRHNA and CDR2 SNTAGT. The CDR3 DNA reads as TGTGCCAGCAGCCCCCAGCGTGTAGGGCGGTCCTACAATGAGCAGTTCTTC. It translates to CASSPQRVGRSYNEQFF.

There are many counts of this clonotype. The V gene is TRBV28, the J gene TRBJ1-5; a weak D match, TRBD1 (5 bases). Germline V CDR1 and CDR2: MDHEN, SYDVKM. V was trimmed by 6 bases and J by 2 bases, leaving 8 bases between them. There are 13 residues in the CDR3. In nucleotides, the CDR3 is TGTGCCAGCAGGAAGGGACGCAATCAGCCCCAGCATTTT. Encoded protein: CASRKGRNQPQHF. Complete variable domain (other parts from reference TRBV28 and TRBJ1-5): DVKVTQSSRYLVKRTGEKVFLECVQDMDHENMFWYRQDPGLGLRLIYFSYDVKMKEKGDIPEGYSVSREKKERFSLILESASTNQTSMYLCASRKGRNQPQHFGDGTRLSIL.